Listed here are 30 T cell receptor beta chains from one sample, sequenced in a study of CD8+CD57+ T cells in acquired aplastic anemia. Patients chosen for sequencing had CD8+CD57+ cells that had expanded, as shown by flow cytometry. Genomic DNA was employed as the template in profiling TCR beta VDJ and CDR3. Via MiXCR, TCRdb re-called the reads, giving one row per CDR3 protein. The sample consists of 95,000 to 150,000 distinct CDR3 sequences, nearly 40% of them appearing once. Material for sequencing was sorted CD4+, CD8+, or CD8+CD57+ T cells (not recorded which) from PBMCs. Receptors originate from a human donor with aplastic anemia.

Ten or more counts support this clonotype. V is TRBV6-1 and J is TRBJ2-7; D is undetermined. Trimming took off 4 bases at V and 5 bases at J, with 12 bases between the two ends. This CDR3 comprises 13 residues. CDR1 and CDR2 from the germline V gene are MNHNS and SASEGT. The chain's CDR3 is CASSAGRGHEQYV. The CDR3 DNA reads TGTGCCAGCAGTGCCGGCCGAGGCCACGAGCAGTACGTC.

This rearrangement joins TRBV19 to TRBJ2-3; TRBD1 is a possible D gene (6 bases). The CDR3 covers 15 residues. The V and J ends lost 5 bases and 1 base respectively, with 13 bases between them. CDR1 and CDR2 from the germline V gene are LNHDA and SQIVND (reference sequence). The CDR3 sequence is CASSPWTEGTDTQYF. CDR3 DNA sequence: TGTGCCAGTAGTCCCTGGACAGAGGGCACAGATACGCAGTATTTT. The full variable domain, in which reference TRBV19 and TRBJ2-3 provide the parts outside the CDR3, is DGGITQSPKYLFRKEGQNVTLSCEQNLNHDAMYWYRQDPGQGLRLIYYSQIVNDFQKGDIAEGYSVSREKKESFPLTVTSAQKNPTAFYLCASSPWTEGTDTQYFGPGTRLTVL.

Ten or more counts support this clonotype. The rearrangement links TRBV2 to TRBJ1-3; possible D gene TRBD1, 5 bases. The CDR3 contains 15 residues. Germline V lookup: CDR1 SNHLY, CDR2 FYNNEI. V lost 8 bases to trimming and J lost 0 bases, with 14 bases between them. The CDR3 DNA reads as TGTGCCAGCCGCATGACAGTGGGCTCTGGAAACACCATATATTTT. This encodes CASRMTVGSGNTIYF.

The chain couples TRBV7-6 to TRBJ2-7, with a weak D call TRBD1 (7 bases). The CDR3 loop spans 11 amino acids. V was shortened by 7 bases and J by 7 bases, with 11 bases between the two germline ends. Germline V gene lookup returns CDR1 SGHVS and CDR2 FNYEAQ. This CDR3 is CASTQGGEQYV. Here the CDR3 DNA reads TGTGCCAGCACCCAGGGGGGAGAGCAGTACGTC.

As concerns this clonotype: One end of the junction does not line up with germline, which may come from a read error. This chain joins TRBV4-2 and TRBJ2-2; 8 nucleotides agree with TRBD1. This CDR3 is built from 19 residues. Germline lookup yields CDR1 LGHNA and CDR2 YNFKEQ. The CDR3 reads CASSLRRQGAPLSTGEPFF. The CDR3 nucleotides are TGTGCCAGCAGCCTCCGGCGGCAGGGGGCGCCCCTAAGCACCGGGGAGCCGTTTTTT.

This clonotype was found many times. This chain connects TRBV2 to TRBJ1-2, with D unclear. The V and J ends lost 5 bases and 5 bases respectively, with 9 bases between them. This CDR3 has 12 residues. CDR1 SNHLY and CDR2 FYNNEI come from the germline V gene. The CDR3 DNA reads TGTGCCAGCAGTCGTCCTCCATATGGCTACACCTTC. Its protein product is CASSRPPYGYTF.

This clonotype has at least ten counts. V is TRBV7-9 and J is TRBJ2-7; 9 bases agree with TRBD1. V shed 1 base, J shed 6 bases, and the junction held 7 bases outside the gene matches. The germline gives CDR1 SEHNR, CDR2 FQNEAQ (reference sequence). This CDR3 is built from 15 residues. In DNA, the CDR3 is TGTGCCAGCAGCTTAGGTTGGGACAGGGTGGGCGAGCAGTACTTC. Protein: CASSLGWDRVGEQYF.

This clonotype was found many times. The chain employs TRBV7-9 and TRBJ1-2; TRBD1 is a possible D gene (6 bases). The germline V gene encodes CDR1 SEHNR and CDR2 FQNEAQ (reference sequence). This CDR3 comprises 13 residues. Trimming cost V 5 bases and J 6 bases, with 13 bases left between them. CDR3 loop: CASSPGQGNGYTF. Here the CDR3 DNA reads TGTGCCAGCAGCCCTGGGCAGGGGAATGGCTACACCTTC.

This clonotype came up a few times. It may be a read error: a sequence one base away is much more abundant. Here the CDR3 omits its conserved ending phenylalanine or tryptophan, so a read error is the likely source. The chain uses TRBV20-1 and TRBJ1-1; 12 nucleotides match TRBD1. The CDR3 extends over 12 amino acids. The trim removed 6 bases at V and 8 bases at J, leaving 4 bases unmatched. From germline, CDR1 is DFQATT and CDR2 SNEGSKA (reference sequence). The chain's CDR3 is CSARDRGREAFL. The CDR3 coding sequence is TGCAGTGCCCGGGACAGGGGGCGGGAAGCTTTCCTT.

V gene TRBV2 combines with J gene TRBJ1-1; the D gene is possibly TRBD1 (6 bases). Germline loops: CDR1 SNHLY, CDR2 FYNNEI. Trimming removed 9 bases at V and 0 bases at J, with 11 bases between. CDR3 length equals 13 residues. The CDR3 protein is CASFRGLNTEAFF. CDR3 in DNA: TGTGCCAGTTTCAGGGGACTGAACACTGAAGCTTTCTTT.

The CDR3: CAISANYGYTF. Written as DNA, the CDR3 is TGTGCCATCAGTGCTAACTATGGCTACACCTTC. The chain couples TRBV10-3 to TRBJ1-2; D ambiguous. The CDR3 covers 11 residues. The V and J ends lost 4 bases and 0 bases respectively, with 0 bases between them. Germline CDR1 and CDR2: ENHRY and SYGVKD.

This chain connects TRBV5-1 to TRBJ2-1; possible D gene TRBD2, 5 bases. Trimming removed 3 bases at V and 0 bases at J, with 19 bases between. The CDR3 runs 18 residues. Germline V gives CDR1 SGHRS, CDR2 YFSETQ. The CDR3 DNA follows: TGCGCCAGCAGCTCTTATCCGGCGGGTTTGAGCTCCTACAATGAGCAGTTCTTC. Its translation is CASSSYPAGLSSYNEQFF.

This clonotype appeared many times. The chain is built from TRBV7-2 and TRBJ1-2; 9 bases line up with TRBD1. Germline V CDR1 and CDR2: SGHTA, FQGNSA. The CDR3 totals 14 residues. The V segment lost 4 bases and the J segment 6 bases; nucleotides outside the gene matches: 6. The CDR3 DNA follows: TGTGCCAGCAGCTACCGGGACAGGGCGAATGGCTACACCTTC. This sequence encodes CASSYRDRANGYTF.

The chain joins TRBV7-9 to TRBJ2-2, with 11 bases aligning to TRBD1. From germline, CDR1 is SEHNR and CDR2 FQNEAQ (reference sequence). The CDR3 is 15 residues long. J lost 6 bases, V lost 5 bases, and 5 bases had no gene match. The CDR3 spells CASSPGQGGPGELFF. CDR3 coding DNA: TGTGCCAGCAGCCCGGGACAGGGGGGGCCCGGGGAGCTGTTTTTT.

V and J are TRBV2 and TRBJ1-1, with D possibly matching TRBD1 (5 bases). Deletions cut 7 bases from V and 7 bases from J, with 13 bases between. Germline-derived CDR1 and CDR2 are SNHLY and FYNNEI. The CDR3 runs 12 residues. In nucleotides, the CDR3 is TGTGCCAGCATGCGAGGGGAGGTTGAAGCTTTCTTT. Amino acids: CASMRGEVEAFF.

Comments on this clonotype: A much larger clone lies one base from this, so it may be a read error. The genes are TRBV5-1 and TRBJ1-1, with D unresolved. In germline, CDR1 is SGHRS, CDR2 YFSETQ. The CDR3 extends over 14 amino acids. The CDR3, as DNA: TGCGCCAGCAGCTTGGCACATTTGAACACTGGAGCTTTCTTT. Translation: CASSLAHLNTGAFF.

This clonotype appeared many times. V is TRBV5-5 and J is TRBJ2-5, with 7 bases matching TRBD1. The germline gives CDR1 SGHKS, CDR2 YYEKEE (reference sequence). V lost 3 bases to trimming and J lost 2 bases; unmatched junction nucleotides: 4. This CDR3 is built from 14 residues. The CDR3 loop is CASSYKGQQETQYF. CDR3 in DNA: TGTGCCAGCAGCTATAAGGGACAGCAAGAGACCCAGTACTTC.

This clonotype came up many times. J is TRBJ2-1 and V is TRBV7-2; TRBD2 is a possible D gene (5 bases). Germline V gene lookup returns CDR1 SGHTA and CDR2 FQGNSA. Trimming took off 5 bases at V and 6 bases at J, with 11 bases between the two ends. The CDR3 totals 13 residues. The CDR3 here is CASSPLSVNEQFF. The CDR3, as DNA: TGTGCCAGCAGCCCTCTTAGCGTCAATGAGCAGTTCTTC.

The chain employs TRBV29-1 and TRBJ1-2; weak D call: TRBD1 (6 bases). Trimming removed 7 bases at V and 4 bases at J, with 10 bases between. Germline-derived CDR1 and CDR2 are SQVTM and ANQGSEA. The CDR3 is 11 amino acids. The CDR3 sequence: CSAGGGYGYTF. The CDR3 DNA reads TGCAGCGCTGGGGGCGGCTATGGCTACACCTTC.

This clonotype came up many times. This rearrangement joins TRBV4-1 to TRBJ1-6; no clear D gene. The CDR3 totals 16 residues. Trimming removed 2 bases at V and 10 bases at J, with 18 bases between. Germline V lookup: CDR1 MGHRA, CDR2 YSYEKL. CDR3 protein: CASSQTSGGRWSPLHF. CDR3 coding DNA: TGCGCCAGCAGCCAAACCTCGGGAGGTCGGTGGTCACCCCTCCACTTT.

This clonotype appeared many times. This chain links TRBV5-1 with TRBJ1-1, with a possible D match to TRBD1 (5 bases). V lost 7 bases to trimming and J lost 1 base, with 11 bases between them. Germline loops: CDR1 SGHRS, CDR2 YFSETQ. The CDR3 extends over 13 amino acids. The DNA of the CDR3 is TGCGCCAGCGGCCCAGACAGGAACACTGAAGCTTTCTTT. Translating gives CASGPDRNTEAFF.

The chain employs TRBV28 and TRBJ2-3; TRBD2 agrees at 9 bases. The CDR3 length is 14 residues. Losses at the gene ends were 10 bases for V and 3 bases for J; bases not matched to a gene: 8. Per the germline V gene, CDR1 is MDHEN and CDR2 is SYDVKM. The chain's CDR3 is CATARGGVTDTQYF. In nucleotides, the CDR3 is TGTGCCACTGCGCGGGGGGGGGTTACAGATACGCAGTATTTT.

The count of this clonotype is one. V usage is TRBV10-2 and J usage is TRBJ1-3; the D gene is possibly TRBD1 (6 bases). The V gene lost 3 bases and the J gene lost 4 bases, with 10 bases spanning the gap. The CDR3 covers 14 residues. CDR1 and CDR2 from the germline V gene are WSHSY and SAAADI. CDR3 DNA: TGCGCCAGCAGTGAAGATGGGGGCGGAAACACCATATATTTT. This codes for CASSEDGGGNTIYF.

J is TRBJ2-5 and V is TRBV19; TRBD2 agrees at 7 bases. Germline V gene lookup returns CDR1 LNHDA and CDR2 SQIVND (reference sequence). The junction had 9 bases not matched to a gene; V was cut back by 3 bases and J by 5 bases. The CDR3 spans 15 residues. The chain's CDR3 is CASSIAGEAGETQYF. The CDR3 coding sequence is TGTGCCAGTAGTATCGCGGGGGAAGCCGGGGAGACCCAGTACTTC. Full variable domain (rest looked up from reference TRBV19 and TRBJ2-5): DGGITQSPKYLFRKEGQNVTLSCEQNLNHDAMYWYRQDPGQGLRLIYYSQIVNDFQKGDIAEGYSVSREKKESFPLTVTSAQKNPTAFYLCASSIAGEAGETQYFGPGTRLLVL.

This clonotype was detected ten times or more. The chain has TRBV2 and TRBJ1-2; D gene ambiguous. In germline, CDR1 is SNHLY, CDR2 FYNNEI. The CDR3 consists of 13 residues. The V end lost 6 bases, the J end lost 2 bases, and 10 bases lay between the germline ends. The CDR3 DNA sequence: TGTGCCAGCAGGAGGGATTTAAACTATGGCTACACCTTC. This translates into CASRRDLNYGYTF.

This clonotype was detected ten times or more. V usage is TRBV9 and J usage is TRBJ2-5, with D perhaps matching TRBD1 or TRBD2 (5 bases each). CDR1 is SGDLS and CDR2 is YYNGEE in the germline V gene. With 0 bases removed from V and 4 bases from J, the gap between germline ends came to 10 bases. CDR3 length: 14 amino acids. CDR3 residues: CASSVGGARETQYF. CDR3 sequence (DNA): TGTGCCAGCAGCGTAGGAGGGGCCCGAGAGACCCAGTACTTC.

The sample holds many counts of this clonotype. The V and J genes are TRBV6-5 and TRBJ1-1, with D possibly TRBD1 on 5 matching bases. Germline CDR1 MNHEY, CDR2 SVGAGI. Deletions cut 5 bases from V and 3 bases from J, with 10 bases between. The CDR3 is 13 residues long. CDR3 nucleotide sequence: TGTGCCAGCAGTGCGAGGGGTGACACTGAAGCTTTCTTT. It codes for CASSARGDTEAFF.

This clonotype has at least ten counts. CDR3 nucleotide sequence: TGTGCCAGCAGTGATCGCAACAGGGGTCGCTACAATGAGCAGTTCTTC. It is translated as CASSDRNRGRYNEQFF. The chain is built from TRBV6-1 and TRBJ2-1; TRBD1 matches at 7 bases. The CDR3 has 16 amino acids. V gave up 3 bases and J gave up 3 bases; unmatched junction bases: 8. From germline, CDR1 is MNHNS and CDR2 SASEGT.

The genes are TRBV15 and TRBJ1-6; unclear D gene. CDR1 LNHNV and CDR2 YYDKDF come from the germline V gene (reference sequence). The CDR3 runs to 13 residues. V dropped 0 bases and J dropped 6 bases, with 3 bases sitting between them. CDR3 protein: CATSRDSNSPLHF. The CDR3 DNA sequence: TGTGCCACCAGCAGAGACAGTAATTCACCCCTCCACTTT.

This rearrangement joins TRBV10-3 to TRBJ2-2; TRBD1 matches 9 bases. J gave up 1 base and V 9 bases, and 0 bases lay outside the gene matches. The CDR3 sequence is 13 residues long. Germline assignment: CDR1 ENHRY and CDR2 SYGVKD. The CDR3 spells CAMGQGNTGELFF. CDR3 nucleotides: TGTGCCATGGGACAGGGGAACACCGGGGAGCTGTTTTTT.